Presented here are 13 T cell receptor beta chains from one specimen sequenced in a study of human T cells and chemical hapten exposure. TCRdb ran MiXCR on the RACE reads and lists one entry per CDR3 protein. The sample yields approximately 320,000 distinct CDR3 sequences, around 5.5% seen once. The time point is: pre-sensitization, week 0. Treatment noted: therapeutic diphenylcyclopropenone sensitization with weekly scalp DPC. Sequencing used whole blood, obtained in connection with sensitization to the hapten diphenylcyclopropenone (DPC). The origin of the receptors is a woman aged 18-35 years with alopecia areata. Some clones in this sample may be carry-over from other donors' samples.

This CDR3 is CASSQDILASGGQETQYF. CDR3 DNA: TGCGCCAGCAGCCAAGATATTCTGGCTAGCGGGGGCCAAGAGACCCAGTACTTC. The genes are TRBV4-3 and TRBJ2-5; 10 bases map to TRBD2. Germline CDR1 is LGHNA and CDR2 is YSLEER. This CDR3 comprises 18 residues. Unmatched junction bases numbered 8, after V lost 0 bases and J lost 1 base.

The V call is TRBV20-1, the J call TRBJ2-5; 13 bases are a match to TRBD2. This CDR3 contains 14 residues. Germline loops: CDR1 DFQATT, CDR2 SNEGSKA (reference sequence). V dropped 8 bases and J dropped 2; count of bases not matched to a gene: 5. As DNA, the CDR3 is TGCAGTTCCCGACTAGCGGGGGGTCAAGAGACCCAGTACTTC. Residues: CSSRLAGGQETQYF.

The rearrangement joins TRBV29-1 to TRBJ2-5; either TRBD1 or TRBD2 may fit D (5 bases each). CDR3 length equals 15 residues. V lost 1 base, J lost 2 bases, and 14 bases lay in between. Germline loops: CDR1 SQVTM, CDR2 ANQGSEA. CDR3: CSVEVRERTQETQYF. CDR3 DNA: TGCAGCGTTGAAGTCAGGGAGAGGACACAAGAGACCCAGTACTTC.

This clonotype was counted only a few times. The genes are TRBV20-1 and TRBJ2-1; maybe TRBD2 (6 bases). Germline CDR1 DFQATT, CDR2 SNEGSKA (reference sequence). The V and J ends lost 5 bases and 9 bases respectively, with 32 bases between them. There are 18 residues in the CDR3. The CDR3 bases are TGCAGTGCTGGAAGCCTAGAGGACGGGGGTCCTTGGGGGAGTGAGCAGTTCTTC. Translating it yields CSAGSLEDGGPWGSEQFF.

The V and J genes are TRBV7-6 and TRBJ2-1; 8 bases map to TRBD2. CDR3 length: 15 residues. V lost 5 bases and J lost 0; bases outside the gene matches: 3. The germline gives CDR1 SGHVS, CDR2 FNYEAQ. The CDR3 bases are TGTGCCAGCAGCGCCGGGACTAGCTCCTACAATGAGCAGTTCTTC. It encodes CASSAGTSSYNEQFF.

The sample holds many counts of this clonotype. The chain has TRBV2 and TRBJ1-6; the match to TRBD1 covers 8 bases. After removal of 11 bases from V and 8 bases from J, the junction contained 11 bases not matched to a gene. The CDR3 length is 14 residues. CDR1 and CDR2 (germline): SNHLY, FYNNEI. For the CDR3, the DNA is TGTGCCTCCTCCTACCCCAGGGGGCATTCACCCCTCCACTTT. This codes for CASSYPRGHSPLHF.

The chain employs TRBV20-1 and TRBJ1-1; 7 bases are shared with TRBD1. CDR1 and CDR2 from the germline V gene are DFQATT and SNEGSKA (reference sequence). The CDR3 contains 15 residues. The junction had 5 bases not matched to a gene; V was cut back by 0 bases and J by 1 base. The CDR3 loop is CSARDPRGANTEAFF. In nucleotides, the CDR3 is TGCAGTGCTAGAGATCCCAGGGGGGCGAACACTGAAGCTTTCTTT.

This clonotype has only a few counts. The chain links TRBV20-1 to TRBJ1-6; D ambiguous. The ends were cut back, 0 bases at V and 4 bases at J, with 13 bases in the middle. The germline CDR1 and CDR2 sequences are DFQATT and SNEGSKA (reference sequence). The CDR3 totals 16 residues. CDR3 DNA: TGCAGTGCTAGAGATCGTCTACTCATTTATAATTCACCCCTCCACTTT. Protein product: CSARDRLLIYNSPLHF.

This clonotype was detected a few times. The chain has TRBV6-2 or TRBV6-3 and TRBJ1-3; D gene ambiguous. CDR1 and CDR2 from the germline V gene are MNHEY and SVGEGT. Trimming took 2 bases from V and 0 from J, leaving 5 bases between them. CDR3 size: 14 residues. In DNA, the CDR3 is TGTGCCAGCAGTTACGGTGGCTCTGGAAACACCATATATTTT. As protein: CASSYGGSGNTIYF.

This clonotype was recorded many times. The CDR3 DNA follows: TGTGCCAGCAGCCAAGGAAACAGGCTCACAGATACGCAGTATTTT. This sequence encodes CASSQGNRLTDTQYF. The chain links TRBV14 to TRBJ2-3, with a possible D match to TRBD1 (5 bases). Trimming stripped 1 base from V and 2 bases from J, with 10 bases between. The CDR3 runs 15 residues. The germline gives CDR1 SGHDN, CDR2 FVKESK. Full variable domain (missing parts from reference TRBV14 and TRBJ2-3): EAGVTQFPSHSVIEKGQTVTLRCDPISGHDNLYWYRRVMGKEIKFLLHFVKESKQDESGMPNNRFLAERTGGTYSTLKVQPAELEDSGVYFCASSQGNRLTDTQYFGPGTRLTVL.

There are a few counts of this clonotype. The chain joins TRBV3-1 to TRBJ1-2; the D is unclear. Trimming cost V 4 bases and J 3 bases, with 12 bases left between them. Germline V lookup: CDR1 LGHDT, CDR2 YNNKEL (reference sequence). The CDR3 loop spans 14 amino acids. The CDR3 region has the DNA TGTGCCAGCAGCCTCGCAAGGAGGGACTATGGCTACACCTTC. Translating it yields CASSLARRDYGYTF.

This clonotype was recorded a few times. This rearrangement joins TRBV2 to TRBJ1-1; D not resolved. This CDR3 has 11 residues. Trimming cost V 8 bases and J 4 bases, with 8 bases left between them. Germline V lookup: CDR1 SNHLY, CDR2 FYNNEI. CDR3 nucleotide sequence: TGTGCCAGCCTCAGCCTCACTGAAGCTTTCTTT. Protein sequence: CASLSLTEAFF.

Ten or more counts support this clonotype. V gene TRBV7-9 combines with J gene TRBJ2-3; D is perhaps TRBD2 (7 bases). This CDR3 spans 16 amino acids. Germline lookup yields CDR1 SEHNR and CDR2 FQNEAQ (reference sequence). V shed 3 bases and J shed 2 bases, with 15 bases lying between them. CDR3 coding DNA: TGTGCCAGCAGCTTGCTGGCGGGGGCTCCCACAGATACGCAGTATTTT. Protein sequence: CASSLLAGAPTDTQYF.